The source of this TCR beta chain is a study of T cells in Graves' hyperthyroidism and ophthalmopathy. V dropped 3 bases and J dropped 2 bases, with 8 bases sitting between them. CDR3 length: 14 amino acids. Looked up from germline, CDR1 is SGDLS and CDR2 is YYNGEE. Template material for amplifying TCR beta CDR3 regions consisted of RNA transcripts. Researchers ran a first-round RT-PCR on the TCR CDR3 using the HTBI primer set. MiXCR, applied by TCRdb to the multiplex PCR reads, yields one record per CDR3 protein. Of 450,000 to 600,000 distinct CDR3 sequences listed, 12% to 15% are singletons. As for this clonotype: The antigen remains unidentified.

Study-wide points: A model built on 13 V-J features separated ophthalmopathy from stable hyperthyroidism. Blood also contained most expanded thyroid clonotypes above 0.001.

The V and J genes are TRBV9 and TRBJ2-2; D might be TRBD1 or TRBD2, each matching 5 bases. The sample consisted of blood. This TCR came from a woman in her 40s with Graves' hyperthyroidism. CDR3 nucleotide sequence: TGTGCCAGCAGCGCGGGACCAAACACCGGGGAGCTGTTTTTT. It translates to CASSAGPNTGELFF.